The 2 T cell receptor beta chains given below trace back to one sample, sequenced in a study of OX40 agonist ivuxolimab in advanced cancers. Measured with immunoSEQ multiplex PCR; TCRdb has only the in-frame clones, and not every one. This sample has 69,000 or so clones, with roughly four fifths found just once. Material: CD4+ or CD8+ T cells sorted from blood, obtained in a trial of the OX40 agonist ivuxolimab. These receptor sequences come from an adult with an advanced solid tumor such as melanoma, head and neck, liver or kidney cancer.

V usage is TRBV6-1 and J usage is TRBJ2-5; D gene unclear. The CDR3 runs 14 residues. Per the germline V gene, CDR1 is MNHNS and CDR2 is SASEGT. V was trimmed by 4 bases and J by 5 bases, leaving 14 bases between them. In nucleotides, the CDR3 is TGTGCCAGCAGTGTGGTCCTGGGTCGGGAGACCCAGTACTTC. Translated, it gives CASSVVLGRETQYF.

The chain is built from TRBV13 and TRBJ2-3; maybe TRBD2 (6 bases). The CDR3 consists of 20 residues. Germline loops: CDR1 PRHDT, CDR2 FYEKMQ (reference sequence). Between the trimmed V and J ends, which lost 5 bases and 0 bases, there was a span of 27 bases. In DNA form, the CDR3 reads TGTGCCAGCAGCGAAACTGTTACTAGCTGGGGGGAATCTAGCACAGATACGCAGTATTTT. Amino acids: CASSETVTSWGESSTDTQYF.